Below, 22 T cell receptor beta chains from the same sample are listed, as sequenced in a study of beta chain features in type 1 diabetes. No antigens are known for them. Broader study findings: Shorter TCRB CDR3s, moderately but significantly so, were found in Type 1 diabetes patients in all four CD4+ subsets.

Expressed TCRB transcripts were sequenced because the isolated RNA had all been reverse transcribed beforehand. Only in-frame clones appear in the TCRdb table, and some are missing; sequencing was by immunoSEQ multiplex PCR. The sample lists 100,000 to 150,000 clones, around a sixth occurring once. The sample was central memory CD4+ T cells from blood. The receptor set was obtained from a man between 18 and 29 years old with type 1 diabetes.

V is TRBV7-9 and J is TRBJ2-7; 10 nucleotides agree with TRBD2. V dropped 2 bases and J dropped 4; count of bases not matched to a gene: 5. Germline-derived CDR1 and CDR2 are SEHNR and FQNEAQ (reference sequence). This CDR3 has 15 residues. DNA for the CDR3: TGTGCCAGCAGCTTAAAACTAGCGGGGACTTACGAGCAGTACTTC. It translates to CASSLKLAGTYEQYF.

This clone turned up a few times. The CDR3 nucleotides read TGTGCCTGGACCAGGGGGTCAAGCAATGAGCAGTTCTTC. Amino acid sequence: CAWTRGSSNEQFF. J is TRBJ2-1 and V is TRBV30, with 7 bases fitting TRBD1. V lost 4 bases to trimming and J lost 6 bases; unmatched junction nucleotides: 6. The V gene's germline CDR1 is GTSNPN and CDR2 SVGIG (reference sequence). The CDR3 is 13 amino acids.

Many counts were recorded for this clone. This chain uses TRBV6-1 with TRBJ2-3; D call uncertain. CDR3 length: 14 residues. The V end was cut by 1 base, the J end by 2 bases, with 7 bases between. Germline V gives CDR1 MNHNS, CDR2 SASEGT. Here the CDR3 reads CASSEDGYTDTQYF. DNA for the CDR3: TGTGCCAGCAGTGAAGACGGTTACACAGATACGCAGTATTTT.

This clone came up a few times. The V and J genes are TRBV29-1 and TRBJ1-1; D remains unclear. The CDR3 sequence is 13 residues long. Deletions cut 8 bases from V and 0 bases from J, with 13 bases between. Germline V gives CDR1 SQVTM, CDR2 ANQGSEA. CDR3 sequence (DNA): TGCAGCCTTACGGTAGACATGAACACTGAAGCTTTCTTT. It yields the protein CSLTVDMNTEAFF.

This clone was counted a few times. The CDR3 region is CASSPGQNNYGYTF. CDR3 nucleotide sequence: TGTGCCAGCAGCCCAGGACAGAATAACTATGGCTACACCTTC. V and J are TRBV7-9 and TRBJ1-2; tentative D call: TRBD1 (6 bases). Germline lookup yields CDR1 SEHNR and CDR2 FQNEAQ (reference sequence). The CDR3 has 14 amino acids. With 5 bases removed from V and 1 base from J, the gap between germline ends came to 11 bases.

V gene TRBV6-1 combines with J gene TRBJ1-6, with D tentatively TRBD1 (5 bases). This CDR3 contains 13 residues. Deletions cut 8 bases from V and 4 bases from J, with 9 bases between. Germline CDR1 MNHNS, CDR2 SASEGT. The CDR3 nucleotides read TGTGCCAGCCGGGACGGGTATAATTCACCCCTCCACTTT. Amino acids: CASRDGYNSPLHF.

This sequence joins TRBV7-9 and TRBJ1-6, with a possible D match to TRBD1 (6 bases). Germline values: CDR1 SEHNR, CDR2 FQNEAQ (reference sequence). Deletions cut 5 bases from V and 7 bases from J, with 12 bases between. This CDR3 spans 14 amino acids. The CDR3 coding sequence is TGTGCCAGCAGCCTCGCGGGGGCGAATTCACCCCTCCACTTT. Translating gives CASSLAGANSPLHF. Using reference TRBV7-9 and TRBJ1-6 for the parts outside the CDR3, the full variable domain is DTGVSQNPRHKITKRGQNVTFRCDPISEHNRLYWYRQTLGQGPEFLTYFQNEAQLEKSRLLSDRFSAERPKGSFSTLEIQRTEQGDSAMYLCASSLAGANSPLHFGNGTRLTVT.

This clone occurred a few times. The chain uses TRBV30 and TRBJ2-3; TRBD1 matches at 11 bases. From germline, CDR1 is GTSNPN and CDR2 SVGIG (reference sequence). The CDR3 contains 14 residues. J was trimmed by 3 bases and V by 8 bases; bases with no gene match: 7. CDR3 sequence (DNA): TGTGCCCGAGGACAGGGGGCCTTAACAGATACGCAGTATTTT. The encoded protein is CARGQGALTDTQYF.

This clone was seen a few times. V gene TRBV30 combines with J gene TRBJ2-3; 10 nucleotides line up with TRBD2. With V trimmed by 8 bases and J by 2 bases, 4 bases remained unmatched. Germline values: CDR1 GTSNPN, CDR2 SVGIG (reference sequence). The CDR3 spans 13 residues. The CDR3 loop reads CAGSGGNTDTQYF. CDR3 DNA sequence: TGTGCCGGTAGCGGGGGGAACACAGATACGCAGTATTTT.

This clone was observed a few times. The chain uses TRBV6-5 and TRBJ2-5; perhaps D is TRBD1 or TRBD2 (5 bases each). Germline CDR1 is MNHEY and CDR2 is SVGAGI. With 6 bases removed from V and 11 bases from J, the gap between germline ends came to 13 bases. The CDR3 is 11 residues long. The CDR3 region is CASSQGGEQYF. For the CDR3, the DNA is TGTGCCAGCAGCCAGGGTGGGGAGCAGTACTTC.

J is TRBJ1-1 and V is TRBV14; TRBD1 matches 7 bases. CDR3 size: 13 residues. Trimming removed 4 bases from V and 10 bases from J; junction bases left unmatched: 9. Germline CDR1 and CDR2: SGHDN and FVKESK. The CDR3 spells CASSLPNRGRAFF. The CDR3 nucleotides are TGTGCCAGCAGCCTCCCGAACAGGGGTCGAGCTTTCTTT.

This clone was picked up one time. The chain combines TRBV30 with TRBJ1-5, with 9 bases fitting TRBD1. CDR3 size: 14 residues. The junction had 6 bases not matched to a gene; V was cut back by 4 bases and J by 5 bases. CDR1 is GTSNPN and CDR2 is SVGIG in the germline V gene (reference sequence). CDR3 loop: CAWNRDRADQPQHF. The CDR3 DNA reads as TGTGCCTGGAACCGGGACAGGGCGGATCAGCCCCAGCATTTT.

The chain links TRBV5-1 to TRBJ1-1, with TRBD1 matching over 7 bases. The CDR3 length is 15 residues. V shed 1 base and J 4 bases; nucleotides not matched to a gene: 7. CDR1 and CDR2 (germline): SGHRS, YFSETQ. The CDR3 bases are TGCGCCAGCAGCTTGCAAGGGGGCTGGACCACTGAAGCTTTCTTT. It translates to CASSLQGGWTTEAFF.

At least ten counts were recorded for this clone. The chain carries TRBV18 and TRBJ2-1, with D perhaps TRBD1 or TRBD2 (7 bases each). V was pared by 3 bases and J by 0 bases, with 15 bases between. The CDR3 consists of 17 residues. CDR1 and CDR2 from the germline V gene are KGHSH and LQKENI. The CDR3 sequence: CASSPPAGQSSYNEQFF. In nucleotides, the CDR3 is TGTGCCAGCTCACCGCCAGCGGGACAGAGCTCCTACAATGAGCAGTTCTTC.

This clone occurred a few times. This sequence is one base from a far larger clone and is likely a read error. J is TRBJ2-1 and V is TRBV2, with a weak D call TRBD1 (6 bases). V was cut by 5 bases and J by 2 bases, with 13 bases left in between. The CDR3 is 15 amino acids. Germline V lookup: CDR1 SNHLY, CDR2 FYNNEI. CDR3 loop: CASSPIQGPYNEQFF. Written as DNA, the CDR3 is TGTGCCAGCAGTCCCATACAGGGTCCCTACAATGAGCAGTTCTTC.

This clone was seen more than once but under ten times. The chain recombines TRBV2 with TRBJ2-1, with unresolved D. Between the trimmed V and J ends, which lost 6 bases and 6 bases, there was a span of 6 bases. From germline, CDR1 is SNHLY and CDR2 FYNNEI. The CDR3 is 11 amino acids. CDR3 nucleotide sequence: TGTGCCAGCAGACAGAGCAATGAGCAGTTCTTC. Translation gives CASRQSNEQFF.

The table lists this clone with a few counts. The chain carries TRBV7-2 and TRBJ1-1; the D gene is possibly TRBD1 (5 bases). CDR3 length equals 15 residues. Trimming left V 4 bases short and J 4 bases short, with 16 bases between. From germline, CDR1 is SGHTA and CDR2 FQGNSA. CDR3 nucleotide sequence: TGTGCCAGCAGCTCTAGTCTCCAGGGTGGCACTGAAGCTTTCTTT. It is translated as CASSSSLQGGTEAFF.

The sample holds a few counts of this clone. The chain has TRBV30 and TRBJ2-7; the D is unclear. The CDR3 extends over 13 amino acids. Deletions cut 3 bases from V and 2 bases from J, with 11 bases between. Looked up from germline, CDR1 is GTSNPN and CDR2 is SVGIG (reference sequence). Here the CDR3 DNA reads TGTGCCTGGAGGGCGGCCCAGACCTACGAGCAGTACTTC. This sequence encodes CAWRAAQTYEQYF.

The chain couples TRBV18 to TRBJ1-1, with D uncertain. Trimming stripped 5 bases from V and 1 base from J, with 8 bases between. Germline CDR1 is KGHSH and CDR2 is LQKENI. The CDR3 is made up of 13 amino acids. DNA of the CDR3: TGTGCCAGCTCAGGAGGGAGGAACACTGAAGCTTTCTTT. Translation gives CASSGGRNTEAFF.

This clone was recorded a few times. V and J are TRBV15 and TRBJ2-5; D might be TRBD1 (6 bases). The V end was cut by 5 bases, the J end by 5 bases, with 21 bases between. This CDR3 spans 16 amino acids. CDR1 is LNHNV and CDR2 is YYDKDF in the germline V gene (reference sequence). DNA of the CDR3: TGTGCCACCAGCCGGAGTCTAGGGGGAAGGAGGGAGACCCAGTACTTC. Amino acid sequence: CATSRSLGGRRETQYF. Supplemented by reference TRBV15 and TRBJ2-5, the full variable domain reads DAMVIQNPRYQVTQFGKPVTLSCSQTLNHNVMYWYQQKSSQAPKLLFHYYDKDFNNEADTPDNFQSRRPNTSFCFLDIRSPGLGDTAMYLCATSRSLGGRRETQYFGPGTRLLVL.

This clone was observed a few times. The chain links TRBV5-1 to TRBJ2-1; 8 positions agree with TRBD2. The V gene's germline CDR1 is SGHRS and CDR2 YFSETQ. The length of the CDR3 is 15 residues. With 8 bases clipped from V and 3 bases from J, the junction kept 10 bases outside the gene matches. The CDR3 DNA reads TGCGCCAGTACAATGACTAGCGCGAGCTACAATGAGCAGTTCTTC. Amino acid sequence: CASTMTSASYNEQFF.

The rearrangement uses TRBV28 and TRBJ2-3; D may match TRBD1 or TRBD2 (5 bases each). The V gene's germline CDR1 is MDHEN and CDR2 SYDVKM. This CDR3 contains 13 residues. With 8 bases removed from V and 1 base from J, the gap between germline ends came to 10 bases. The CDR3 DNA sequence: TGTGCCAGCGGGGGAGTTGGCACAGATACGCAGTATTTT. Translated, it gives CASGGVGTDTQYF.